This T cell receptor beta chain is drawn from a study of blood T cell repertoires in COVID-19. The V gene lost 4 bases and the J gene lost 2 bases, with 14 bases spanning the gap. The CDR3 has 15 amino acids. Germline-derived CDR1 and CDR2 are SGDLS and YYNGEE. Repertoires were generated with immunoSEQ multiplex PCR, while TCRdb's copy carries only in-frame clones and drops some. The sample contains around 270,000 clones, about 85% of which appear only once. The chain combines TRBV9 with TRBJ2-3; D remains unclear. The clonotype comes from a man in his 60s with acute or convalescent COVID-19. Sequencing used peripheral blood. This chain's CDR3 is CASSPLRSSTDTQYF. Written as DNA, the CDR3 is TGTGCCAGCAGCCCATTACGGTCCTCCACAGATACGCAGTATTTT.